This TCR beta chain was captured by sequencing in a study of OX40 agonist ivuxolimab in advanced cancers. In the study overall: Eligibility rules accepted prior anti-PD-1, anti-PD-L1 or anti-CTLA-4 therapy, and around 40% had some.

Profiled with immunoSEQ multiplex PCR; TCRdb holds only in-frame clones, not every one. This table has about 73,000 clones, approximately 92% appearing once. The input for sequencing was CD4+ or CD8+ T cells sorted from blood, taken in a trial of the OX40 agonist ivuxolimab. This TCR derives from an adult with an advanced solid tumor such as melanoma, head and neck, liver or kidney cancer.

The CDR3 DNA reads as TGCGCCAGCAGCTTGGATGTAGCGGAGAACAATGAGCAGTTCTTC. Translation: CASSLDVAENNEQFF. The chain combines TRBV5-1 with TRBJ2-1; TRBD2 is a possible D gene (6 bases). Trimming removed 0 bases at V and 5 bases at J, with 12 bases between. Germline V gene sequence: CDR1 SGHRS, CDR2 YFSETQ. The CDR3 is made up of 15 amino acids.